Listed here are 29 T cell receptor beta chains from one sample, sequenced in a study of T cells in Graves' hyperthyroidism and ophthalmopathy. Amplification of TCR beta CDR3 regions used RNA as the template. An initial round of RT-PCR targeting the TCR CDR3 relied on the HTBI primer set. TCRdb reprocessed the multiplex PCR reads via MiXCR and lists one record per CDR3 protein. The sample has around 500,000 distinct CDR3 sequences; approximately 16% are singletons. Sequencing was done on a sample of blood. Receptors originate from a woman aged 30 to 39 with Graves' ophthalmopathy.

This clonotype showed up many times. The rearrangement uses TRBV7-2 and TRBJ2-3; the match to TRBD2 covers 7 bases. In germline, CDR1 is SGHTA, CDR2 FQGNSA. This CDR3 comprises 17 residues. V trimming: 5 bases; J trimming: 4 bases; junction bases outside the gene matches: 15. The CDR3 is CASSRRGGSFFSDTQYF. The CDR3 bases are TGTGCCAGCAGCCGACGGGGCGGGAGCTTTTTTTCAGATACGCAGTATTTT.

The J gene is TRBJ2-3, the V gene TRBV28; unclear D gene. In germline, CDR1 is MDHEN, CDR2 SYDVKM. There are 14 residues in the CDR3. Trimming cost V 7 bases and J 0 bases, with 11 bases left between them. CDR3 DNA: TGTGCCAGCAAGGCCCCCGGTAGCACAGATACGCAGTATTTT. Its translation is CASKAPGSTDTQYF.

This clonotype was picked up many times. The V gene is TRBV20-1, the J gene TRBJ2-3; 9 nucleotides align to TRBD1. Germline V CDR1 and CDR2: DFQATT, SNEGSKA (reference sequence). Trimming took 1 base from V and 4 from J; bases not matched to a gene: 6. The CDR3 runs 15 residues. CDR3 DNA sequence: TGCAGTGCTAGAGTGGGACAGGGAATTTCAGATACGCAGTATTTT. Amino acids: CSARVGQGISDTQYF.

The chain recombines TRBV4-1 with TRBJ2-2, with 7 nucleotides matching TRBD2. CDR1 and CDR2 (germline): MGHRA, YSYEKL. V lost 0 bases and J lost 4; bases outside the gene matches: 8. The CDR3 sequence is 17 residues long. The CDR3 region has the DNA TGCGCCAGCAGCCAAGATCGGGGGAGGGCCTCCACCGGGGAGCTGTTTTTT. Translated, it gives CASSQDRGRASTGELFF.

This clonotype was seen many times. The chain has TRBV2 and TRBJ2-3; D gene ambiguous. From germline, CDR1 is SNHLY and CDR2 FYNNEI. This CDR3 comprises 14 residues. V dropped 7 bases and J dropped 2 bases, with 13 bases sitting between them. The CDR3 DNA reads TGTGCCAGCACTGAGACTCCGACCACAGATACGCAGTATTTT. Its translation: CASTETPTTDTQYF. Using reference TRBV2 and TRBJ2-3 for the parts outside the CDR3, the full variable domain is EPEVTQTPSHQVTQMGQEVILRCVPISNHLYFYWYRQILGQKVEFLVSFYNNEISEKSEIFDDQFSVERPDGSNFTLKIRSTKLEDSAMYFCASTETPTTDTQYFGPGTRLTVL.

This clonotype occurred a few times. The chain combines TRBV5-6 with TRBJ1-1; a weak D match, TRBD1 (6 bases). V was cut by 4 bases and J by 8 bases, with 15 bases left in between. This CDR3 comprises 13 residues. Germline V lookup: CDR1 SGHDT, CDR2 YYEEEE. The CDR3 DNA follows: TGTGCCAGCAGCGACCTGAGGGGGAACGAAGCTTTCTTT. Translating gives CASSDLRGNEAFF.

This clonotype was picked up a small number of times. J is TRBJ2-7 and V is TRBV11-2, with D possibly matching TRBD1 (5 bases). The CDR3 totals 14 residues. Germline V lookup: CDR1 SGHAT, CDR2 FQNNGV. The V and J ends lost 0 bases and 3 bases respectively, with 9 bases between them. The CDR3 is CASSLDHQGYEQYF. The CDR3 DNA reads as TGTGCCAGCAGCTTAGATCATCAGGGCTACGAGCAGTACTTC.

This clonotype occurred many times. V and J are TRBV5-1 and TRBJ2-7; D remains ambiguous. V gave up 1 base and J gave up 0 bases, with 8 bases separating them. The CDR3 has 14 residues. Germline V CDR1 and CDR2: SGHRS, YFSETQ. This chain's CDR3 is CASSLKGASYEQYF. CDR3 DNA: TGCGCCAGCAGCTTGAAAGGTGCCTCCTACGAGCAGTACTTC.

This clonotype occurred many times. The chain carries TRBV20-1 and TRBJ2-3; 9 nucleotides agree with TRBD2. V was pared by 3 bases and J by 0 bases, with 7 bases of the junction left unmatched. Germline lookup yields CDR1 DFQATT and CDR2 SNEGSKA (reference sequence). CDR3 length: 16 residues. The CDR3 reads CSASYASGASTDTQYF. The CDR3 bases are TGCAGTGCTAGTTATGCTAGCGGGGCTAGCACAGATACGCAGTATTTT.

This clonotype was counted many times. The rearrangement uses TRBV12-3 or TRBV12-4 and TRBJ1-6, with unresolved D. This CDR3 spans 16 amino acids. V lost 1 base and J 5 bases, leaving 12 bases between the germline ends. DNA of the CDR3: TGTGCCAGCAGTTTAGTTCGGCGTCCTCATAATTCACCCCTCCACTTT. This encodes CASSLVRRPHNSPLHF.

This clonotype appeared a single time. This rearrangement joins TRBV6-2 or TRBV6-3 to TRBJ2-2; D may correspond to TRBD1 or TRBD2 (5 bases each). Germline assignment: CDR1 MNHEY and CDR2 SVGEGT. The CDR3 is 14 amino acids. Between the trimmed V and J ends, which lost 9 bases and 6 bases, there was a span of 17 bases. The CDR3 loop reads CARSGDGMAGELFF. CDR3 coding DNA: TGTGCCAGGAGTGGGGACGGGATGGCCGGGGAGCTGTTTTTT.

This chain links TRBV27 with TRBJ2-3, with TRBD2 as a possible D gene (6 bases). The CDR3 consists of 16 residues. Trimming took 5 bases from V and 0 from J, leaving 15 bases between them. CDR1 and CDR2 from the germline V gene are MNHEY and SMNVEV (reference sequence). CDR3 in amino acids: CASSPYLARSTDTQYF. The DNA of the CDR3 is TGTGCCAGCAGTCCATACCTAGCGAGGAGCACAGATACGCAGTATTTT.

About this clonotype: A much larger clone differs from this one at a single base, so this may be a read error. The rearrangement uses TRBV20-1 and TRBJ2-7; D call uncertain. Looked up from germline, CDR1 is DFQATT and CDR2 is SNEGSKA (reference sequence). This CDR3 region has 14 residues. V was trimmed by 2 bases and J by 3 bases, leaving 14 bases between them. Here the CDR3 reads CSARKYQGFYEQYF. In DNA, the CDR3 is TGCAGTGCTAGAAAATACCAAGGTTTCTACGAGCAGTACTTC.

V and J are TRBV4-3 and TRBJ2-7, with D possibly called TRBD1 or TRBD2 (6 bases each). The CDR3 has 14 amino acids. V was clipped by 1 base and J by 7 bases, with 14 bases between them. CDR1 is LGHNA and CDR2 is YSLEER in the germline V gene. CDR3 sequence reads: CASSQVGGTSEQYF. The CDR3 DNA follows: TGCGCCAGCAGCCAAGTGGGCGGGACAAGTGAGCAGTACTTC.

CDR3 bases: TGTGCCAGCAGCTTAGGCAGCCCGTTGGGGCAGTTCTTC. This translates into CASSLGSPLGQFF. The chain carries TRBV11-3 and TRBJ2-1, with unresolved D. CDR1 is SGHNT and CDR2 is YENEEA in the germline V gene. This CDR3 spans 13 amino acids. Trimming left V 1 base short and J 12 bases short, with 13 bases between.

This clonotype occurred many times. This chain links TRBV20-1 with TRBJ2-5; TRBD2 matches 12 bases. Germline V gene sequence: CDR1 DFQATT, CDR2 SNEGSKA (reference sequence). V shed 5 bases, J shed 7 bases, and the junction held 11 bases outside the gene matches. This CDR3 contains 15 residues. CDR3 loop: CSAPDGLAGTGTQYF. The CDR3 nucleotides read TGCAGTGCTCCCGACGGACTAGCGGGAACAGGGACCCAGTACTTC.

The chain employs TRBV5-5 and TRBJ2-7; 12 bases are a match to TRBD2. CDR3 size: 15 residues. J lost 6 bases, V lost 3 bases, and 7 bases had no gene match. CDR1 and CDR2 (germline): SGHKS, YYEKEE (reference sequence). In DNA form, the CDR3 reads TGTGCCAGCAGCTCAGGACTAGCGGGATTTGGCGAGCAGTACTTC. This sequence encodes CASSSGLAGFGEQYF.

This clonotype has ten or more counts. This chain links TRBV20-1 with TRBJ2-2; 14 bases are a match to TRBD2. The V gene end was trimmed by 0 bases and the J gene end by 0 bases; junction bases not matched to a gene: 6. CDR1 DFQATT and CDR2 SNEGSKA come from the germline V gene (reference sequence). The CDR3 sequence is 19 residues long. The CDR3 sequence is CSARDVTSGRESNTGELFF. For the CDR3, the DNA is TGCAGTGCTAGAGATGTGACTAGCGGGAGGGAATCGAACACCGGGGAGCTGTTTTTT.

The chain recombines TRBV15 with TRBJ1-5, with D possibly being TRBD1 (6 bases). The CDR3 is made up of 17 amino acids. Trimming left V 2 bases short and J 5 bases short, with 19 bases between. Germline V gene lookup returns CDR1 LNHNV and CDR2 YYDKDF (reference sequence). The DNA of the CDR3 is TGTGCCACCAGCAGATTCAGCAGGGGAATTAAGGATCAGCCCCAGCATTTT. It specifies CATSRFSRGIKDQPQHF.

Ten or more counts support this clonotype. The CDR3 spells CASKSEGTNTEAFF. In nucleotides, the CDR3 is TGTGCCAGCAAATCGGAGGGGACGAACACTGAAGCTTTCTTT. The chain carries TRBV2 and TRBJ1-1; the D gene is possibly TRBD1 (5 bases). The CDR3 is made up of 14 amino acids. Germline V CDR1 and CDR2: SNHLY, FYNNEI. V was cut by 7 bases and J by 1 base, with 13 bases left in between.

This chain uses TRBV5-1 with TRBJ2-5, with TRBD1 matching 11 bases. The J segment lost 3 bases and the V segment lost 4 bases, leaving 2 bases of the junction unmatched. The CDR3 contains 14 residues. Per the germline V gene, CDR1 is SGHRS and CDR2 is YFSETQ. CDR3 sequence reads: CASSVGQGEETQYF. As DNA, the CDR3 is TGCGCCAGCAGCGTGGGACAGGGGGAAGAGACCCAGTACTTC.

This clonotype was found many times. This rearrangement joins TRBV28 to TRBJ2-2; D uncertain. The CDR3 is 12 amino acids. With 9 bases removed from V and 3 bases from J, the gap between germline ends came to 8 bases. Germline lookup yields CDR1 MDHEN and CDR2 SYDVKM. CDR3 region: CASIGDTGELFF. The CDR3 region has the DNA TGTGCCAGTATTGGGGACACCGGGGAGCTGTTTTTT.

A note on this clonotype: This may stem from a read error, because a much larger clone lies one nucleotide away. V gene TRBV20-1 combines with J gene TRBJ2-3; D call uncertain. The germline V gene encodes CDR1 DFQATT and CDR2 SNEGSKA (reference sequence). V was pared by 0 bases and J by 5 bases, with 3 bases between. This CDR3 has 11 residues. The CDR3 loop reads CSARDGDTQYF. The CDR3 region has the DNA TGCAGTGCTAGAGATGGAGATACGCAGTATTTT.

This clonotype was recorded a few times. The CDR3 spells CASSQEVMVSGISGNTIYF. The DNA of the CDR3 is TGCGCCAGCAGCCAAGAAGTCATGGTTTCAGGGATCTCTGGAAACACCATATATTTT. V is TRBV4-3 and J is TRBJ1-3; TRBD1 might be the D (5 bases). The germline V gene has CDR1 LGHNA and CDR2 YSLEER. This CDR3 comprises 19 residues. V was cut by 0 bases and J by 0 bases, with 18 bases left in between.

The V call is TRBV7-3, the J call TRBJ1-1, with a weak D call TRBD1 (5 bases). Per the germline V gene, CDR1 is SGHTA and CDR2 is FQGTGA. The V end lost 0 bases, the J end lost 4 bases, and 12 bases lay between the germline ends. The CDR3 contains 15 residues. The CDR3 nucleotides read TGTGCCAGCAGCTTAACTGGGGGGGTGGGCACTGAAGCTTTCTTT. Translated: CASSLTGGVGTEAFF.

The CDR3 loop is CASLRGAEAFF. The CDR3 DNA is TGTGCCAGCCTGAGGGGCGCTGAAGCTTTCTTT. This chain connects TRBV12-3 or TRBV12-4 to TRBJ1-1; maybe TRBD1 (5 bases). The V end lost 8 bases, the J end lost 6 bases, and 10 bases lay between the germline ends. CDR3 length equals 11 residues.

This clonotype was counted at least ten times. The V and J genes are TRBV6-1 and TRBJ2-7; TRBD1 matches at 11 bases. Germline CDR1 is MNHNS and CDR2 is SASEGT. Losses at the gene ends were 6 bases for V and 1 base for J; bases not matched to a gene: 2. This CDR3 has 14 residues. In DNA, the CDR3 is TGTGCCAGCAGGGACAGGGGGCTGTCCTACGAGCAGTACTTC. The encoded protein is CASRDRGLSYEQYF.

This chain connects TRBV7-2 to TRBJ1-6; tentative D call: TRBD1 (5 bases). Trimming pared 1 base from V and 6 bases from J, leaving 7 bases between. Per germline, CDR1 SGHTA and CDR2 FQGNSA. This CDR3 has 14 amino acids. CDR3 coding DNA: TGTGCCAGCAGCTTAGAACAGGTTAATTCACCCCTCCACTTT. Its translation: CASSLEQVNSPLHF.

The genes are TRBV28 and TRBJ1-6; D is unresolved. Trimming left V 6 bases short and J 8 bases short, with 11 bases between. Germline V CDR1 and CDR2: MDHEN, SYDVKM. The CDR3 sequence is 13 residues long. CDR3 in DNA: TGTGCCAGCAGCGCTGATCACCATTCACCCCTCCACTTT. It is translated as CASSADHHSPLHF.